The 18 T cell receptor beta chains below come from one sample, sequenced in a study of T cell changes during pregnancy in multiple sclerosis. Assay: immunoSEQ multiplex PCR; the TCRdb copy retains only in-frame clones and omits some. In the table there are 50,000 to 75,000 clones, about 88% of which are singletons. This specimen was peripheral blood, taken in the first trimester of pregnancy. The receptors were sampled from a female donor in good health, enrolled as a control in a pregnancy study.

For the CDR3, the DNA is TGTGCCAGCTCAGCAACCCGGGACACCCTATACGAGCAGTACTTC. This codes for CASSATRDTLYEQYF. The rearrangement joins TRBV18 to TRBJ2-7, with D maybe TRBD1 (6 bases). The CDR3 is made up of 15 amino acids. With 5 bases removed from V and 4 bases from J, the gap between germline ends came to 18 bases. Per the germline V gene, CDR1 is KGHSH and CDR2 is LQKENI.

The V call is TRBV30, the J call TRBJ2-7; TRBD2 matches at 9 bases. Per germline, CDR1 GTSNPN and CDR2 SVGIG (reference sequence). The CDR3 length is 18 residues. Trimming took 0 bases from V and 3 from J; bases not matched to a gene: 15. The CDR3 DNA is TGTGCCTGGAGTGTAGGAATAGGAGCGGGGGGCCATTACTACGAGCAGTACTTC. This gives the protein CAWSVGIGAGGHYYEQYF.

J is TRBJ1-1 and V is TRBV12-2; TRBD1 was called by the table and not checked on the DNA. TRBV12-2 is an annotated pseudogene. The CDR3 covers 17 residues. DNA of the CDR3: TGTGCAAGTCGAAAGGGGAAAGGGACAGGGGAGAACACTGAAGCTTTCTTT. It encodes CASRKGKGTGENTEAFF.

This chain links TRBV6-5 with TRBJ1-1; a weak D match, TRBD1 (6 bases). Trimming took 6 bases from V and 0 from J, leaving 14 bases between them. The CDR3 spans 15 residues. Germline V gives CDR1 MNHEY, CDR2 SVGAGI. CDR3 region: CASSYTQGLNTEAFF. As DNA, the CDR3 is TGTGCCAGCAGCTACACTCAGGGGTTGAACACTGAAGCTTTCTTT.

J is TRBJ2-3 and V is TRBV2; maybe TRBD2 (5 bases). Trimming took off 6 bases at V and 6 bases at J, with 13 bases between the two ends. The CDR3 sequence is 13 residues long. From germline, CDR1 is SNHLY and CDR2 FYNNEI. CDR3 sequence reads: CASRFDYGDTQYF. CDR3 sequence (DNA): TGTGCCAGCAGGTTCGACTATGGGGATACGCAGTATTTT. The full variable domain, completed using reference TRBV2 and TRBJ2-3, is EPEVTQTPSHQVTQMGQEVILRCVPISNHLYFYWYRQILGQKVEFLVSFYNNEISEKSEIFDDQFSVERPDGSNFTLKIRSTKLEDSAMYFCASRFDYGDTQYFGPGTRLTVL.

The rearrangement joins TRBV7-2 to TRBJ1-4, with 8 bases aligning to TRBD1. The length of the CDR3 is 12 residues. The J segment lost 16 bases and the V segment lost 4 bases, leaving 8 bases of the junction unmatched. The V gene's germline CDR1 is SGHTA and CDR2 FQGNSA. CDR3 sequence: CASSSGQGDGFF. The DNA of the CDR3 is TGTGCCAGCAGCTCTGGACAGGGAGATGGGTTTTTT.

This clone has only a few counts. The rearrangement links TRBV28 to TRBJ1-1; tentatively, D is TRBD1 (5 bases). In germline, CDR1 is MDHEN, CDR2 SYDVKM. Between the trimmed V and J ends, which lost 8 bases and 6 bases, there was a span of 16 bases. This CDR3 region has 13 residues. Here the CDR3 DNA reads TGTGCCAGCGGGCGGGGCGGACTCGCTGAAGCTTTCTTT. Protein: CASGRGGLAEAFF.

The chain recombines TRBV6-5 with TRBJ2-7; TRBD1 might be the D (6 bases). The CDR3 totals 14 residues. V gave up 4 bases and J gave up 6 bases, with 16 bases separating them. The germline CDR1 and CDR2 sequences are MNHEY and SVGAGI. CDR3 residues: CASSSGPPGAEQYF. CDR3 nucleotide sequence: TGTGCCAGCAGTTCAGGTCCTCCAGGGGCCGAGCAGTACTTC.

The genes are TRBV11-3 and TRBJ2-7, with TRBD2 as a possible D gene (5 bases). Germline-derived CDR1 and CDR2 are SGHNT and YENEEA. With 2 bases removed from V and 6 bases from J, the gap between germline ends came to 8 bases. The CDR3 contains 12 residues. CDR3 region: CASSLPEGEQYF. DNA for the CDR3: TGTGCCAGCAGCTTACCAGAGGGCGAGCAGTACTTC.

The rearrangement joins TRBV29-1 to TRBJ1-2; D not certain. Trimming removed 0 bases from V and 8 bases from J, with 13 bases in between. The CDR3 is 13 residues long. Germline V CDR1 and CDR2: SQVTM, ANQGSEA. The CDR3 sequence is CSVEDQAGAGYTF. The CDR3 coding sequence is TGCAGCGTTGAAGATCAAGCGGGAGCGGGCTACACCTTC.

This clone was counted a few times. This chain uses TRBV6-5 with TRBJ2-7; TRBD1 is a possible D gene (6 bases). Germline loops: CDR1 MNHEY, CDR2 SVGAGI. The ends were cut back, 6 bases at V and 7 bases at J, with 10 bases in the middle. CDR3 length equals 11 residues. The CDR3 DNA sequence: TGTGCCAGCAGAGAGGGGGATGAGCAGTACTTC. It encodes CASREGDEQYF.

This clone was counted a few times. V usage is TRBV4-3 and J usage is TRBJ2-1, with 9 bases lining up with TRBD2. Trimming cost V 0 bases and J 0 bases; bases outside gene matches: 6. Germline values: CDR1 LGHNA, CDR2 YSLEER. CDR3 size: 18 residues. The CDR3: CASSQDITSGYSYNEQFF. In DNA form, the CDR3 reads TGCGCCAGCAGCCAAGATATAACTAGCGGGTACTCCTACAATGAGCAGTTCTTC.

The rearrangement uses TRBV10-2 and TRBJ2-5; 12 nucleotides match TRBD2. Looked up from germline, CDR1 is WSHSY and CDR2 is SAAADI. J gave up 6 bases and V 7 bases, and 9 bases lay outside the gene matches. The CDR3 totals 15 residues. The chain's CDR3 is CASKRSSGREKTQYF. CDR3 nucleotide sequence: TGCGCCAGCAAGAGGTCTAGCGGGAGGGAAAAGACCCAGTACTTC.

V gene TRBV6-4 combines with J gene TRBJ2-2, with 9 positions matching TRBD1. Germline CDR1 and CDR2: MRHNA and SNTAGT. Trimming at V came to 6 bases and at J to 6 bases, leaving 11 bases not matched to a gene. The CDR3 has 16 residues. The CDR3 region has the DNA TGTGCCAGCAGCCTTACGGGACAGGGTCCCGCCGGGGAGCTGTTTTTT. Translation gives CASSLTGQGPAGELFF.

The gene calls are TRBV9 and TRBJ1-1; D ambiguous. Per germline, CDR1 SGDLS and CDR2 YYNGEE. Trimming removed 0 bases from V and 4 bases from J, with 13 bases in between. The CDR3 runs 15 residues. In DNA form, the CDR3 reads TGTGCCAGCAGCGTAGTAGACCTCCGGGGCACTGAAGCTTTCTTT. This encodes CASSVVDLRGTEAFF.

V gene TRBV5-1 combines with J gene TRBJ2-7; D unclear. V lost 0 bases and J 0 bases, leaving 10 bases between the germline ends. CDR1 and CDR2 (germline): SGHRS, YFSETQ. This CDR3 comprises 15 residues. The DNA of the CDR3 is TGCGCCAGCAGCTTGGGTAGAGAGCCCTCCTACGAGCAGTACTTC. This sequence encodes CASSLGREPSYEQYF.

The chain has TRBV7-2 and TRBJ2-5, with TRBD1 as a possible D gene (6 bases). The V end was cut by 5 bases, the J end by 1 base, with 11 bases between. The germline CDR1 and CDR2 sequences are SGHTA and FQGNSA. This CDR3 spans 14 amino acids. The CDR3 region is CASSPGVFQETQYF. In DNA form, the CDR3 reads TGTGCCAGCAGCCCAGGGGTCTTCCAAGAGACCCAGTACTTC.

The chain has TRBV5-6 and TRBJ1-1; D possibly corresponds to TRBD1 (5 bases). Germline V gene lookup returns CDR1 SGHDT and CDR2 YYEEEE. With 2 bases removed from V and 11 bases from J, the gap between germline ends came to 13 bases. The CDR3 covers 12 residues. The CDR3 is CASSFRQGLAFF. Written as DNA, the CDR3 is TGTGCCAGCAGCTTCCGTCAGGGCCTGGCTTTCTTT. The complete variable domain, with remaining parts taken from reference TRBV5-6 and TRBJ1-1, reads DAGVTQSPTHLIKTRGQQVTLRCSPKSGHDTVSWYQQALGQGPQFIFQYYEEEERQRGNFPDRFSGHQFPNYSSELNVNALLLGDSALYLCASSFRQGLAFFGQGTRLTVV.